This TCR beta chain was identified during a study of T cell responses to AZD1222 COVID-19 vaccine. Study at large: The study pooled second doses at about 4 or about 12 weeks. Study conclusions and caveats: Just a handful of people given AZD1222 tested seropositive at baseline. Regions left unmutated in variants are reportedly the target of nearly half of spike-specific TCRs. Repertoire sampling occurred only after the peak T cell response.

Between the trimmed V and J ends, which lost 3 bases and 0 bases, there was a span of 8 bases. The CDR3 runs 15 residues. CDR1 is LGHDT and CDR2 is YNNKEL in the germline V gene (reference sequence). Method: immunoSEQ multiplex PCR; TCRdb's copy keeps in-frame clones and lacks some. The sample lists 140,000 to 150,000 clones, about 92% occurring once. This clone was observed a single time. Its antigen is not identified. This chain links TRBV3-1 (or the pseudogene TRBV3-2) with TRBJ2-2, with unresolved D. The sample was peripheral blood, taken on day 0 of AZD1222 vaccination. The sequence derives from an adult in good health. CDR3 loop: CASSHGRTNTGELFF. CDR3 sequence (DNA): TGTGCCAGCAGCCATGGTCGGACGAACACCGGGGAGCTGTTTTTT.